Listed here is a single T cell receptor beta chain. What it recognizes is unknown. Per the original methods: ImmunoSEQ supplied junction-only sequences lacking quality scores, so filtering was different. Repertoires were generated with immunoSEQ multiplex PCR, while TCRdb's copy carries only in-frame clones and drops some. V and J calls and clone size come straight from that table; D and trimming were deduced from the DNA. The sample consists of about 690,000 clones, around 90% of them appearing once. Germline CDR1 SGDLS, CDR2 YYNGEE. The V end lost 4 bases, the J end lost 1 base, and 15 bases lay between the germline ends. CDR3 length: 16 amino acids. This sample stems from a study of shared clonotypes between healthy human individuals. Study observations and caveats: Unshared clonotypes carried lower generation probabilities than those common to all four donors. Generally, naive subsets (rather than memory subsets) showed larger estimated richness.

The sample taken for sequencing was memory CD8+ T cells from PBMCs. Noted subset: CD45RO+ cells pooled with CCR7-negative TemRA cells. This chain links TRBV9 with TRBJ1-3; D is possibly TRBD1 (6 bases). The sequence derives from a man between 18 and 29 years old in good health. Some clones in this sample may be carry-over from other donors' samples. The CDR3 protein is CASSPSLQGSGNTIYF. CDR3 nucleotides: TGTGCCAGCAGCCCGAGTCTACAGGGTTCTGGAAACACCATATATTTT.